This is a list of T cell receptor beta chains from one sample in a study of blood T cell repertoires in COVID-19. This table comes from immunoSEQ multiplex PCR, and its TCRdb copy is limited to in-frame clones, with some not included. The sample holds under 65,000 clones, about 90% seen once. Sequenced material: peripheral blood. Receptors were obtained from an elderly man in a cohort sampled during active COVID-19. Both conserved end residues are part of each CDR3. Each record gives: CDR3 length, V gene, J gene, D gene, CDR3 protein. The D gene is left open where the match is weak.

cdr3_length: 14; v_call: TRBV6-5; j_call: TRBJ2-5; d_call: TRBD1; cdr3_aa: CASSYRGRLETQYF
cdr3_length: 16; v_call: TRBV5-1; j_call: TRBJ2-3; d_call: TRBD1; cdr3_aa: CASRRWGQSSTDTQYF
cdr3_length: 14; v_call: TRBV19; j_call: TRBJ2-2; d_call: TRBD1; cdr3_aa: CAIRTGTNTGELFF
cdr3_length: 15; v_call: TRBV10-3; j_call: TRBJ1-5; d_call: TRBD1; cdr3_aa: CAISDSDRGYQPQHF
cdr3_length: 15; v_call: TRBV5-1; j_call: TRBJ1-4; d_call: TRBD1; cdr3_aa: CASSWTGVTNEKLFF
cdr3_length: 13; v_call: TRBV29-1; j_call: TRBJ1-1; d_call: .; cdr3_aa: CSGAGYRATEAFF
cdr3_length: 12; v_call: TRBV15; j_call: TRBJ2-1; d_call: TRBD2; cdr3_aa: CATSGGGNEQFF
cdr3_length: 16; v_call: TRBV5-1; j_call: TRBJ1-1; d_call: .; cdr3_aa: CASSPTPGGQNTEAFF
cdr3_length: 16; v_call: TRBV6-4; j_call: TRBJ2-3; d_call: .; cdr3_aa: CASSTGPATGTDTQYF
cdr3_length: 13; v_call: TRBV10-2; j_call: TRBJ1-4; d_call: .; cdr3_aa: CASLRSPNEKLFF
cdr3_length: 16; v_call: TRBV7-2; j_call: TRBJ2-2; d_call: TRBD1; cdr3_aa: CASSPRPGGSSGELFF
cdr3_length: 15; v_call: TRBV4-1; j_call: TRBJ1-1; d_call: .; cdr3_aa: CASSQEVGRGNEAFF
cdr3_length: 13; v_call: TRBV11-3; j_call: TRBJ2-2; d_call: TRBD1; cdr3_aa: CASSPQGAGELFF
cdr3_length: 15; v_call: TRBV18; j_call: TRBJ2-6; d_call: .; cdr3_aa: CASSLRGSGANVLTF
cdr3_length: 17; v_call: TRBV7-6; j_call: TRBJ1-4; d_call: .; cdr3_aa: CASSIATGTATNEKLFF
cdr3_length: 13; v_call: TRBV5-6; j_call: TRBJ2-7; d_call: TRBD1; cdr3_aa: CASSQNRGYEQYF
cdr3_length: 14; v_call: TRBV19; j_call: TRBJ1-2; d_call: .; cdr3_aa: CASSTGLANYGYTF
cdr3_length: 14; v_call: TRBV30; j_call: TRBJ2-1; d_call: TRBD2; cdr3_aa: CAWSVGTSFREQFF
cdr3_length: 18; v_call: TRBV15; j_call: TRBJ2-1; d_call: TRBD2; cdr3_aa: CATSRDLWGTGGYNEQFF
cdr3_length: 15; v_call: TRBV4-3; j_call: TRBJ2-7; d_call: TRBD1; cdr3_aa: CASSLSQGDLYEQYF
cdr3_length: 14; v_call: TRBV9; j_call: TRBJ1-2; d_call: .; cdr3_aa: CASSPHPEVYGYTF
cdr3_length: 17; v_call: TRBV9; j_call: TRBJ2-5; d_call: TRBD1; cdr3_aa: CASSVRTGGSLQETQYF
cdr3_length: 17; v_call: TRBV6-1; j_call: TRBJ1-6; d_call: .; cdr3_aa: CASSEVGGSSYNSPLHF
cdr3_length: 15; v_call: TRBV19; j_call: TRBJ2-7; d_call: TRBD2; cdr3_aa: CASSIGGTRTYEQYF
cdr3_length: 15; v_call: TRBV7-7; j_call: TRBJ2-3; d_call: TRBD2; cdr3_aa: CASSSAGGPTDTQYF
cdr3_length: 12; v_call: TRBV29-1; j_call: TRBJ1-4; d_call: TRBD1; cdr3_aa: CSVGTGERQLFF
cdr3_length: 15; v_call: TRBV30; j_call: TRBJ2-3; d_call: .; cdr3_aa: CAWSQAGTSTDTQYF
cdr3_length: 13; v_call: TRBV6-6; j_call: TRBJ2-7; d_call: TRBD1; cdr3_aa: CASTNRGKYEQYF
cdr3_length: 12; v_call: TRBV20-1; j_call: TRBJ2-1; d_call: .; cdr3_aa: CSASQGKVEQFF
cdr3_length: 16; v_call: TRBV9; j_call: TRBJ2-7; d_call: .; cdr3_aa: CASSPMLSSYSHEQYF
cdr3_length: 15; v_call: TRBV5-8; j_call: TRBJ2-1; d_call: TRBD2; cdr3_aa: CASSDAPGLEFEQFF
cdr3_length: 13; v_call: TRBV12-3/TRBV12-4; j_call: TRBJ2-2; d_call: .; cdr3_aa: CASSTLSAGELFF
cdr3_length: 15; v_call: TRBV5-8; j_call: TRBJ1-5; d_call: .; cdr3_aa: CASSHGSGGNQPQHF
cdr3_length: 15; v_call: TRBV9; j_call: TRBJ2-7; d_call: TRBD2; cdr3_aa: CASSVAMASGSQQYF
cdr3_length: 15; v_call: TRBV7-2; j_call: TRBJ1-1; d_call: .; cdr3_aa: CASSPSAVTNTEAFF
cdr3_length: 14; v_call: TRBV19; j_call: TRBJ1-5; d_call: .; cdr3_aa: CASRPSGSNQPQHF
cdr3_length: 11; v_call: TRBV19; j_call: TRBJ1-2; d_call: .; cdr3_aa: CASSSVYGYTF
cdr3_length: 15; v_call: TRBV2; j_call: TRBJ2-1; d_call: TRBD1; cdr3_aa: CASSTDRGRTYEQFF
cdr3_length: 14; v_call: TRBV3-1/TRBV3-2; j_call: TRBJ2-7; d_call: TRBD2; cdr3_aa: CASRGLAGFGEQYF
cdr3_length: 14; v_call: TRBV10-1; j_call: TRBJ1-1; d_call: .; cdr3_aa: CASSERQGGAEAFF
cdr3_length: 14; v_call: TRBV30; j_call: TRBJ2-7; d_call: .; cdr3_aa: CAWSRTSRGYEQYF
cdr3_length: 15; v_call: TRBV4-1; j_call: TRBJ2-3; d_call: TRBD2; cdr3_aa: CATATSGRAADTQYF
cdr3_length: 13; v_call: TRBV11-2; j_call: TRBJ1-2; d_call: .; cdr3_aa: CASSTGQNYGYTF
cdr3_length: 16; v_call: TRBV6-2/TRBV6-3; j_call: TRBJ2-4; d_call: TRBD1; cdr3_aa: CASSYPNSDRVDIQYF
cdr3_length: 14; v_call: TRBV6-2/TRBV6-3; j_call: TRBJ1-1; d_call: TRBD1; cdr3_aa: CASSPRDSPTEAFF
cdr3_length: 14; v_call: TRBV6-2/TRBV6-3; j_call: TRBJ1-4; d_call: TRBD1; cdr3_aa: CASSFRDRVEKLFF
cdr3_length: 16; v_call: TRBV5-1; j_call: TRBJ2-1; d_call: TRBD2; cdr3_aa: CASSLATSGGYNEQFF
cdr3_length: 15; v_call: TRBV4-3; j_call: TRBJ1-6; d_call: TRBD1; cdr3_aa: CASSLDGQGNSPLHF
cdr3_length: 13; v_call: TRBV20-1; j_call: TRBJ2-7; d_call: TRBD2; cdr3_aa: CSASVGGPYEQYF
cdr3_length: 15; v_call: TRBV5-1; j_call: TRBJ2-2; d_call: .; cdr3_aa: CASSLPAPGTGELFF
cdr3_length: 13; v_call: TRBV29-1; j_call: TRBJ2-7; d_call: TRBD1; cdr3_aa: CSGRRTGGHEQYF
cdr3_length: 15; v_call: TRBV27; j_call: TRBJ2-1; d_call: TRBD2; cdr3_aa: CASSPPSGRSNEQFF
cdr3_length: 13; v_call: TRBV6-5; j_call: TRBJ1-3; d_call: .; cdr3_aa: CASAGAPGNTIYF
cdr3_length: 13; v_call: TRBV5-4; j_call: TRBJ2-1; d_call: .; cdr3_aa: CASSLVGGNEQFF
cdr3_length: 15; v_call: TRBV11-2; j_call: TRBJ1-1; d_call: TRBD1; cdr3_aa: CASSFRGAKDTEAFF